This T cell receptor (beta chain) was captured in a study of beta chain features in type 1 diabetes. Background on the study: Healthy donors resembled patients in age, gender and cell yields. All samples together contributed about 100,000,000 sorted cells for examination. General observations from the study: Insertion counts at VDJ junctions were lower in type 1 diabetes patients, who also showed more deletions there. Significant though moderate, a shortening of TCRB CDR3s appeared in all four CD4+ subsets of Type 1 diabetes patients. In comparison with healthy donors, patients had naive, central memory and Treg TCRB repertoires that appeared more similar.

On this clone: Its target is unknown.

V gave up 6 bases and J gave up 5 bases, with 13 bases separating them. Germline V gives CDR1 SEHNR, CDR2 FQNEAQ (reference sequence). The CDR3 is 13 residues long. Expressed TCRB transcripts were sequenced after all isolated RNA was converted to cDNA. Profiling relied on immunoSEQ multiplex PCR, and the TCRdb table lists in-frame clones only, not all of them. The data show approximately 270,000 clones, 14% seen once. Material for sequencing was naive CD4+ T cells from blood. The sequence came from a man aged 30 to 39 with type 1 diabetes. V usage is TRBV7-9 and J usage is TRBJ2-5, with a possible D match to TRBD2 (6 bases). As DNA, the CDR3 is TGTGCCAGCAGTTGGAGGGCCTGGGAGACCCAGTACTTC. Its protein is CASSWRAWETQYF. The variable domain in full, completed from reference TRBV7-9 and TRBJ2-5, reads DTGVSQNPRHKITKRGQNVTFRCDPISEHNRLYWYRQTLGQGPEFLTYFQNEAQLEKSRLLSDRFSAERPKGSFSTLEIQRTEQGDSAMYLCASSWRAWETQYFGPGTRLLVL.